The T cell receptor beta chain under discussion was sequenced for a study of beta chain features in type 1 diabetes. Overall study: Summed over all samples, the examined sorted cells came to under 110,000,000.

Study-level points and caveats: VDJ junctions sequenced from type 1 diabetes patients showed fewer insertions and more deletions. There was a moderate but significant shortening of TCRB CDR3s in all four CD4+ subsets of Type 1 diabetes patients.

A word on this clone: Its antigen is undetermined.

Since all of the isolated RNA was reverse transcribed, expressed TCRB transcripts were what got sequenced. TCRdb keeps only in-frame clones here, not all; method: immunoSEQ multiplex PCR. Among 680,000 or so clones listed, roughly an eighth were seen once. Trimming took 0 bases from V and 4 from J, leaving 12 bases between them. This CDR3 comprises 14 residues. Germline V gives CDR1 GTSNPN, CDR2 SVGIG (reference sequence). The genes are TRBV30 and TRBJ1-1; maybe TRBD1 (5 bases). This receptor was taken from a man in his late teens or twenties with type 1 diabetes. Sequencing used naive CD4+ T cells from blood. The CDR3 sequence is CAWSVRGFTTEAFF. CDR3 DNA sequence: TGTGCCTGGAGTGTTCGGGGGTTTACCACTGAAGCTTTCTTT. The variable domain in full, with the rest retrieved from reference TRBV30 and TRBJ1-1, is SQTIHQWPATLVQPVGSPLSLECTVEGTSNPNLYWYRQAAGRGLQLLFYSVGIGQISSEVPQNLSASRPQDRQFILSSKKLLLSDSGFYLCAWSVRGFTTEAFFGQGTRLTVV.